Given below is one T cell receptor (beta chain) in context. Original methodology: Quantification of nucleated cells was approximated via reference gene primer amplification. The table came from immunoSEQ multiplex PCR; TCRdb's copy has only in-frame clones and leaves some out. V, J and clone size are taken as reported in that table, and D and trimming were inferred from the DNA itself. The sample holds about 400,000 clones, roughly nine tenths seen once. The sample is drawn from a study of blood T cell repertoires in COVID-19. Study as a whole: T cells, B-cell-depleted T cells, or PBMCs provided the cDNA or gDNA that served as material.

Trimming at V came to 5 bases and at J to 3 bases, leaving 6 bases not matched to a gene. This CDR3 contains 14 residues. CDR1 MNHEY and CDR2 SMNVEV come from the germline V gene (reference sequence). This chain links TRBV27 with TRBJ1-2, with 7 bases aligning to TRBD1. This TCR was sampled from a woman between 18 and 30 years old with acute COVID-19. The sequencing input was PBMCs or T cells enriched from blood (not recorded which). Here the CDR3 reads CASSKRTGDYGYTF. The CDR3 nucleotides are TGTGCCAGCAGTAAAAGGACAGGCGACTATGGCTACACCTTC.